These 26 T cell receptor beta chains were sequenced from one sample in a study of human T cells and chemical hapten exposure. In TCRdb, the RACE reads were re-called with MiXCR into one record per CDR3 protein. The repertoire holds about 180,000 distinct CDR3 sequences, nearly 30% seen once, with roughly 3% in the top ten. Stated time point: pre-sensitization, week 0. This sample's treatment: therapeutic diphenylcyclopropenone sensitization with weekly scalp DPC. Sequencing was performed on whole blood, taken in connection with sensitization to the hapten diphenylcyclopropenone (DPC). The receptors stem from a woman under 40 with alopecia areata. Some clones in this sample may be carry-over from other donors' samples.

The V call is TRBV7-6, the J call TRBJ2-5, with D tentatively TRBD2 (6 bases). Germline V gene lookup returns CDR1 SGHVS and CDR2 FNYEAQ. The ends were cut back, 3 bases at V and 1 base at J, with 12 bases in the middle. This CDR3 comprises 15 residues. The DNA for the CDR3 is TGTGCCAGCAGCTTGGTAACTAGCTTCCAAGAGACCCAGTACTTC. Translation gives CASSLVTSFQETQYF.

The V and J genes are TRBV2 and TRBJ2-2; possibly TRBD1 for D (5 bases). This CDR3 is built from 15 residues. V lost 3 bases to trimming and J lost 2 bases, with 10 bases between them. CDR1 and CDR2 (germline): SNHLY, FYNNEI. The CDR3 coding sequence is TGTGCCAGCAGTGAGGGCAGGGCCAACACCGGGGAGCTGTTTTTT. Translating gives CASSEGRANTGELFF.

The CDR3 loop is CASSVEETEQFF. The DNA for the CDR3 is TGTGCCAGCAGCGTAGAAGAGACTGAGCAGTTCTTC. The chain couples TRBV9 to TRBJ2-1; D is unclear. Per germline, CDR1 SGDLS and CDR2 YYNGEE. Trimming took off 0 bases at V and 9 bases at J, with 7 bases between the two ends. The CDR3 spans 12 residues.

This chain links TRBV3-1 with TRBJ2-1, with 13 bases aligning to TRBD2. The CDR3 totals 15 residues. The V and J ends lost 5 bases and 7 bases, in that order; junction bases with no gene match: 5. The germline gives CDR1 LGHDT, CDR2 YNNKEL (reference sequence). This CDR3 is CASSAGLAGVNEQFF. The CDR3 bases are TGTGCCAGCAGCGCTGGACTAGCGGGGGTAAATGAGCAGTTCTTC.

The gene calls are TRBV7-2 and TRBJ1-5; no clear D gene. From germline, CDR1 is SGHTA and CDR2 FQGNSA. Trimming shortened V by 7 bases and J by 6 bases, and 19 bases separated the two germline ends. There are 15 residues in the CDR3. The CDR3 nucleotides are TGTGCCAGCACCTACACCAGCGGGGTGGGTCAGCCCCAGCATTTT. This codes for CASTYTSGVGQPQHF.

This clonotype was found many times. The V and J genes are TRBV6-2 or TRBV6-3 and TRBJ2-3; D gene unclear. The germline V and J ends were trimmed by 2 bases and 2 bases, with 8 bases remaining between them. CDR1 MNHEY and CDR2 SVGEGT come from the germline V gene. CDR3 length: 14 residues. In nucleotides, the CDR3 is TGTGCCAGCAGTTACAGGCCGCCCACAGATACGCAGTATTTT. Translating gives CASSYRPPTDTQYF.

The J gene is TRBJ1-4, the V gene TRBV3-1; no definite D call. The V end was cut by 2 bases, the J end by 7 bases, with 5 bases between. Germline lookup yields CDR1 LGHDT and CDR2 YNNKEL (reference sequence). The CDR3 contains 12 residues. The chain's CDR3 is CASSQQTEKLFF. Here the CDR3 DNA reads TGTGCCAGCAGCCAACAGACTGAAAAACTGTTTTTT.

The chain combines TRBV29-1 with TRBJ2-7; D perhaps matches TRBD1 (5 bases). V lost 5 bases, J lost 1 base, and 9 bases lay in between. Per the germline V gene, CDR1 is SQVTM and CDR2 is ANQGSEA. The CDR3 covers 12 residues. The CDR3 loop is CSVQRGSYEQYF. CDR3 in DNA: TGCAGCGTTCAAAGGGGTTCCTACGAGCAGTACTTC.

The V gene is TRBV29-1, the J gene TRBJ2-3, with TRBD2 matching over 12 bases. The V segment lost 8 bases and the J segment 4 bases; nucleotides outside the gene matches: 7. CDR1 and CDR2 from the germline V gene are SQVTM and ANQGSEA. This CDR3 comprises 14 residues. The CDR3 nucleotides are TGCAGCACTTCCGGGACTAGCGGGTCAGATACGCAGTATTTT. Protein: CSTSGTSGSDTQYF.

The gene calls are TRBV29-1 and TRBJ2-2, with a weak D call TRBD2 (6 bases). V was cut by 1 base and J by 7 bases, with 13 bases left in between. The CDR3 totals 14 residues. Germline CDR1 SQVTM, CDR2 ANQGSEA. The CDR3 DNA is TGCAGCGTTGAAGGCCAGGGAGGTTTCGGGGAGCTGTTTTTT. This translates into CSVEGQGGFGELFF.

V is TRBV28 and J is TRBJ2-7; D not certain. CDR3 size: 13 residues. V lost 3 bases and J lost 0, with 6 bases in between. Germline CDR1 reads MDHEN; CDR2 reads SYDVKM. CDR3 in amino acids: CASSFMNSYEQYF. CDR3 nucleotides: TGTGCCAGCAGTTTTATGAACTCCTACGAGCAGTACTTC.

This clonotype turned up a few times. The chain has TRBV7-8 and TRBJ2-7; no firm D call. This CDR3 region has 13 residues. Trimming took 0 bases from V and 4 from J, leaving 7 bases between them. The germline V gene encodes CDR1 SGHVS and CDR2 FQNEAQ. The CDR3 nucleotides are TGTGCCAGCAGCTTAGCTATATTGTACGAGCAGTACTTC. Residues: CASSLAILYEQYF.

The gene calls are TRBV7-2 and TRBJ2-1; D gene unclear. V was pared by 5 bases and J by 0 bases, with 11 bases between. In germline, CDR1 is SGHTA, CDR2 FQGNSA. There are 15 residues in the CDR3. CDR3 residues: CASSQTRSSYNEQFF. Written as DNA, the CDR3 is TGTGCCAGCAGCCAGACACGTAGCTCCTACAATGAGCAGTTCTTC.

V is TRBV15 and J is TRBJ2-1; D may be TRBD1 (6 bases). Germline V lookup: CDR1 LNHNV, CDR2 YYDKDF (reference sequence). V dropped 4 bases and J dropped 1 base, with 17 bases sitting between them. The CDR3 loop spans 17 amino acids. CDR3 DNA sequence: TGTGCCACCAGCATCGACGGTGGGGGCTTATCCTACAATGAGCAGTTCTTC. Amino acids: CATSIDGGGLSYNEQFF.

J is TRBJ1-5 and V is TRBV9; 7 positions agree with TRBD1. Germline CDR1 is SGDLS and CDR2 is YYNGEE. V dropped 0 bases and J dropped 6; count of bases not matched to a gene: 3. The CDR3 totals 14 residues. The CDR3 DNA is TGTGCCAGCAGCGTAGGACAGGGTGGTCAGCCCCAGCATTTT. Amino acid sequence: CASSVGQGGQPQHF.

The V and J genes are TRBV7-6 and TRBJ1-6, with TRBD1 as a possible D gene (5 bases). This CDR3 region has 16 residues. CDR1 is SGHVS, CDR2 FNYEAQ, per germline. V was trimmed by 5 bases and J by 6 bases, leaving 17 bases between them. The CDR3 sequence is CASSPQGRASNSPLHF. In DNA form, the CDR3 reads TGTGCCAGCAGCCCGCAGGGTCGGGCCTCTAATTCACCCCTCCACTTT.

This rearrangement joins TRBV6-2 or TRBV6-3 to TRBJ2-3; a weak D match, TRBD1 (7 bases). V lost 5 bases and J 6 bases, leaving 12 bases between the germline ends. Germline assignment: CDR1 MNHEY and CDR2 SVGEGT. The CDR3 covers 13 residues. For the CDR3, the DNA is TGTGCCAGCAGTGACAGGGAGGAGGATACGCAGTATTTT. Translated: CASSDREEDTQYF.

The chain combines TRBV28 with TRBJ1-1, with D possibly matching TRBD1 (5 bases). Trimming left V 4 bases short and J 3 bases short, with 6 bases between. In germline, CDR1 is MDHEN, CDR2 SYDVKM. The CDR3 runs 12 residues. CDR3 sequence (DNA): TGTGCCAGCAGTTCGGGGCACACTGAAGCTTTCTTT. Protein sequence: CASSSGHTEAFF.

This chain links TRBV19 with TRBJ2-1; D is uncertain. The CDR3 is 15 residues long. Trimming shortened V by 3 bases and J by 7 bases, and 16 bases separated the two germline ends. Germline CDR1 reads LNHDA; CDR2 reads SQIVND (reference sequence). CDR3 in amino acids: CASSIREGNPNEQFF. CDR3 DNA sequence: TGTGCCAGTAGTATCCGTGAAGGGAATCCGAATGAGCAGTTCTTC.

This clonotype was detected many times. This sequence joins TRBV2 and TRBJ2-7, with D unclear. V lost 5 bases and J lost 3, with 8 bases in between. Germline lookup yields CDR1 SNHLY and CDR2 FYNNEI. CDR3 length equals 12 residues. CDR3 coding DNA: TGTGCCAGCAGTTCTGACATCTACGAGCAGTACTTC. It yields the protein CASSSDIYEQYF.

This clonotype was seen a few times. V is TRBV28 and J is TRBJ1-4, with D possibly being TRBD1 (6 bases). This CDR3 spans 17 amino acids. The V and J ends lost 5 bases and 4 bases respectively, with 20 bases between them. Germline V CDR1 and CDR2: MDHEN, SYDVKM. The CDR3 region is CASSGRGGAALNEKLFF. The CDR3 nucleotides are TGTGCCAGCAGTGGAAGAGGGGGGGCAGCCCTTAATGAAAAACTGTTTTTT.

The V and J genes are TRBV5-1 and TRBJ2-2; TRBD1 matches 9 bases. The CDR3 spans 18 residues. Germline CDR1 and CDR2: SGHRS and YFSETQ. J gave up 7 bases and V 4 bases, and 17 bases lay outside the gene matches. The DNA for the CDR3 is TGCGCCAGCAGCCCGGTACCTCCGGGACAGGGTTCGAACGGGGAGCTGTTTTTT. It yields the protein CASSPVPPGQGSNGELFF.

This clonotype has only a few counts. The chain recombines TRBV28 with TRBJ1-2, with D hard to call. The CDR3 consists of 11 residues. V lost 5 bases, J lost 1 base, and 2 bases lay in between. CDR1 is MDHEN, CDR2 SYDVKM, per germline. The CDR3 here is CASSHNYGYTF. The CDR3 coding sequence is TGTGCCAGCAGTCATAACTATGGCTACACCTTC.

The rearrangement joins TRBV29-1 to TRBJ2-1, with D perhaps matching TRBD1 (6 bases). This CDR3 has 13 residues. CDR1 is SQVTM and CDR2 is ANQGSEA in the germline V gene. V was shortened by 6 bases and J by 9 bases, with 18 bases between the two germline ends. In nucleotides, the CDR3 is TGCAGCGTATCCGGGACACCCTCGGGTGAGCAGTTCTTC. Translated, it gives CSVSGTPSGEQFF.

The chain recombines TRBV29-1 with TRBJ2-7, with D possibly matching TRBD1 (6 bases). CDR3 length: 11 residues. Germline V CDR1 and CDR2: SQVTM, ANQGSEA. V gave up 6 bases and J gave up 6 bases, with 12 bases separating them. For the CDR3, the DNA is TGCAGCGTAAGACAGGACGGCGAGCAGTACTTC. It translates to CSVRQDGEQYF.

This clonotype was observed a few times. The genes are TRBV6-2 or TRBV6-3 and TRBJ1-2; the D gene is possibly TRBD1 (6 bases). Germline assignment: CDR1 MNHEY and CDR2 SVGEGT. The CDR3 spans 13 residues. The V end lost 2 bases, the J end lost 4 bases, and 8 bases lay between the germline ends. The CDR3 loop is CASSYAGVYGYTF. CDR3 sequence (DNA): TGTGCCAGCAGTTACGCAGGGGTCTATGGCTACACCTTC.